This T cell receptor beta chain was captured by sequencing in a study of long-term antiretroviral therapy in people with HIV. Study-level points and caveats: Post-ART, diversity grew, though it stayed under transplant donor control levels. Specimens of blood were obtained during 2004 to 2017, possibly under older ART regimens.

A remark on this clone: Its antigen remains unidentified.

The authors ran the immunoSEQ assay, v3.0, at survey level. Measured with immunoSEQ multiplex PCR; TCRdb has only the in-frame clones, and not every one. The data show roughly 30,000 clones, approximately 89% seen once. This CDR3 contains 12 residues. Germline lookup yields CDR1 MGHDK and CDR2 SYGVNS. V gave up 2 bases and J gave up 1 base, with 2 bases separating them. PBMC samples from each donor numbered at least one pre-ART and at least two post-ART. Specimens held about 0.85-11 million cryopreserved PBMC prior to DNA extraction. This sequence originates from a man younger than 35 with HIV. The material sequenced was unsorted PBMCs, taken 3.1 years after starting antiretroviral therapy. The gene calls are TRBV25-1 and TRBJ1-1; D not resolved. The CDR3 coding sequence is TGTGCCAGCAGTGAAGGGAACACTGAAGCTTTCTTT. Translated: CASSEGNTEAFF.